This TCR beta chain stems from a study of blood T cell repertoires in COVID-19. For the study at large: The samples span acute and convalescent COVID-19 from the United States, Italy and Spain.

Original data processing: Cell counts per sample came from amplifying reference gene primers. Sequenced by immunoSEQ multiplex PCR; TCRdb stores in-frame clones only, minus some. That table is the source of V, J and clone size, and D and trimming were worked out from the DNA. The data contain around 130,000 clones, roughly 90% of them seen just once; the ten biggest clones take up 3.5% to 5%. Sample: peripheral blood. The receptor was isolated from a man between 40 and 49 years old with acute or convalescent COVID-19.

As DNA, the CDR3 is TGTGCCAGCAGCAACCACTTACTAGCGGGGGGGGCAGATACGCAGTATTTT. This encodes CASSNHLLAGGADTQYF. V is TRBV7-9 and J is TRBJ2-3, with 13 bases identical to TRBD2. CDR3 length: 17 residues. Germline values: CDR1 SEHNR, CDR2 FQNEAQ (reference sequence). The junction had 9 bases not matched to a gene; V was cut back by 5 bases and J by 4 bases.